The rows below give T cell receptor beta chains drawn from one sample of a study of T cells in Graves' hyperthyroidism and ophthalmopathy. TCRdb independently ran MiXCR on the multiplex PCR reads; one entry per CDR3 protein. Among 300,000 to 450,000 distinct CDR3 sequences, around 13% were seen once, and the ten largest hold roughly 11%. The sample was blood. These TCRs come from a woman aged 60 to 75 with Graves' hyperthyroidism. The CDR3 runs from the conserved cysteine through the conserved F or W. D genes are given only for firm matches. Clone size, where shown, is once, few, many, or a class for clones that have expanded.

D: TRBD2; J: TRBJ2-1; V: TRBV11-2; size: -; DNA: TGTGCCAGCAGCACCTTTCTAGCGGGAGGAAATAGCGAGCAGTTCTTC; CDR3: CASSTFLAGGNSEQFF
D: -; J: TRBJ1-6; V: TRBV3-1; size: many; DNA: TGTGCCAGCAGCCAAGGGGCGAATTCACCCCTCCACTTT; CDR3: CASSQGANSPLHF
D: TRBD1; J: TRBJ1-2; V: TRBV5-1; size: -; DNA: TGCGCCAGCAGCGTGACAGGGCAACATGGCTACACCTTC; CDR3: CASSVTGQHGYTF
D: TRBD2; J: TRBJ2-2; V: TRBV6-1; size: -; DNA: TGTGCCAGCAGCCCCGGGACTAGCATAGTCGGGGAGCTGTTTTTT; CDR3: CASSPGTSIVGELFF
D: TRBD2; J: TRBJ2-1; V: TRBV12-3/TRBV12-4; size: many; DNA: TGTGCCAGCAGTTTGACTAGCTTCGATGAGCAGTTCTTC; CDR3: CASSLTSFDEQFF
D: TRBD1; J: TRBJ1-5; V: TRBV30; size: few; DNA: TGTGCCTGGAGCCCCGGACAGGGCAACCAGCCCCAGCATTTT; CDR3: CAWSPGQGNQPQHF
D: -; J: TRBJ1-5; V: TRBV7-9; size: many; DNA: TGTGCCAGCAGCTTAGAGTGGGGGGGCCTCGGCAATCAGCCCCAGCATTTT; CDR3: CASSLEWGGLGNQPQHF
D: -; J: TRBJ1-1; V: TRBV5-5; size: many; DNA: TGTGCCAGCAGCTGGGGGGGGGGTGGATGGAACACTGAAGCTTTCTTT; CDR3: CASSWGGGGWNTEAFF
D: -; J: TRBJ2-5; V: TRBV24-1; size: many; DNA: TGTGCCACCAGTGATCGAGGTCGGGGATTGGAGACCCAGTACTTC; CDR3: CATSDRGRGLETQYF
D: TRBD1; J: TRBJ2-7; V: TRBV7-3; size: many; DNA: TGTGCCAGCAGCTTAGGACAGGGTGGGTCCTACGAGCAGTACTTC; CDR3: CASSLGQGGSYEQYF
D: -; J: TRBJ1-3; V: TRBV28; size: few; DNA: TGTGCCAGCAGTTTAGGTCCAGACGCTGGAAACACCATATATTTT; CDR3: CASSLGPDAGNTIYF
D: TRBD2; J: TRBJ2-3; V: TRBV11-2; size: -; DNA: TGTGCCAGCAGGTTAGCGGGGTACACAGATACGCATTATTTT; CDR3: CASRLAGYTDTHYF
D: TRBD2; J: TRBJ2-5; V: TRBV7-3; size: many; DNA: TGTGCCAGCAGCCCTCGAGCGGGAGTCGGAGAGACCCAGTACTTC; CDR3: CASSPRAGVGETQYF
D: TRBD2; J: TRBJ2-3; V: TRBV10-3; size: -; DNA: TGTGCCATCAGTGACGGGAGGTTTCCCACAGATACGCAGTATTTT; CDR3: CAISDGRFPTDTQYF
D: -; J: TRBJ1-5; V: TRBV28; size: many; DNA: TGTGCCAGCAGTCCCCGGGGGAGAGGACAGCCCCAGCATTTT; CDR3: CASSPRGRGQPQHF
D: -; J: TRBJ1-1; V: TRBV30; size: many; DNA: TGTGCCTGGAGCGACCCCCTTGAAGCTTTCTTT; CDR3: CAWSDPLEAFF
D: -; J: TRBJ2-4; V: TRBV11-2; size: many; DNA: TGTGCCAGCAGGGGGACCGAAGGCGGTGGAGCCAAAAACATTCAGTACTTC; CDR3: CASRGTEGGGAKNIQYF
D: -; J: TRBJ2-5; V: TRBV5-1; size: few; DNA: TGCGCCAGCAGCTTGGGCCCTTACACCACGACGGAGACCCAGTACTTC; CDR3: CASSLGPYTTTETQYF
D: -; J: TRBJ2-3; V: TRBV10-3; size: -; DNA: TGTGCCATCAGTCCCTACGGCCAGACTAGCACAGATACGCAGTATTTT; CDR3: CAISPYGQTSTDTQYF
D: TRBD2; J: TRBJ2-1; V: TRBV6-5; size: many; DNA: TGTGCCAGCAGTTACTCAGGGGGACTAGCGGGAGACAATGAGCAGTTCTTC; CDR3: CASSYSGGLAGDNEQFF
D: TRBD1; J: TRBJ2-5; V: TRBV5-1; size: many; DNA: TGCGCCAGCGTAGACAGGGGAAGACAAGAGACCCAGTACTTC; CDR3: CASVDRGRQETQYF
D: -; J: TRBJ2-1; V: TRBV6-1; size: -; DNA: TGTGCCAGCAGTGATCGTGGGCGGGAAGATGAGCAGTTCTTC; CDR3: CASSDRGREDEQFF
D: TRBD2; J: TRBJ2-7; V: TRBV11-3; size: many; DNA: TGTGCCAGCAGCAAGGGACTACAAACCTACGAGCAGTACTTC; CDR3: CASSKGLQTYEQYF